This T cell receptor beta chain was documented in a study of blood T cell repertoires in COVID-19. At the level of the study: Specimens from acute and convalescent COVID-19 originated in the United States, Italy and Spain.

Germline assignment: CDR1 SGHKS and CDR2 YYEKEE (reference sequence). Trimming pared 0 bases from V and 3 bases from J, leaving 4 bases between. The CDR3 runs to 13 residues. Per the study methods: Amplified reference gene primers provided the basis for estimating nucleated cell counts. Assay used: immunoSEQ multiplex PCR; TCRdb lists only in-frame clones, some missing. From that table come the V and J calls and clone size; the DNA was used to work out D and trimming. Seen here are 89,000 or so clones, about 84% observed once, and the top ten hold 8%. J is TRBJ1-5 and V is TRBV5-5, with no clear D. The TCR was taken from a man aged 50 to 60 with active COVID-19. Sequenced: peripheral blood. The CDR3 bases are TGTGCCAGCAGCTTGGCGGTCAATCAGCCCCAGCATTTT. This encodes CASSLAVNQPQHF.